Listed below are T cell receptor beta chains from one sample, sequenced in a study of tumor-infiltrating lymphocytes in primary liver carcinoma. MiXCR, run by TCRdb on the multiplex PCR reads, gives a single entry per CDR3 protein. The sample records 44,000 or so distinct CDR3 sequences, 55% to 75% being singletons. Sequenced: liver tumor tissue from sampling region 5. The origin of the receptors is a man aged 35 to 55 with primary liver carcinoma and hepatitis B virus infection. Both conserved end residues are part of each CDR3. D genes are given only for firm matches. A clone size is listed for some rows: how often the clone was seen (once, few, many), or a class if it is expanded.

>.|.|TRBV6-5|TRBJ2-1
TGTGCCAGCAGTTACTTCCCTATCGGGACCTATAAGCAGTTCTTC
CASSYFPIGTYKQFF
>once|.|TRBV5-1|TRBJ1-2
TGCGCCAGCAGCCTCAACAGTGACTATGGCTACACCTTC
CASSLNSDYGYTF
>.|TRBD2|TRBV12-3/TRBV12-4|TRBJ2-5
TGTGCCAACAGTTTAAGGATTGGCGGGACTAAAAAAGAGACCCAGTACTTC
CANSLRIGGTKKETQYF
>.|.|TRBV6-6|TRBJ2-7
TGTACCAGCAGTTCCCGCACGGACGGGAGCTCCTGCGAGCAGTACTTC
CTSSSRTDGSSCEQYF
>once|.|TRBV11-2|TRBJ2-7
TGTGGCGGCAGCTTAACTAACACTGCCTACGAGCAGTACTTC
CGGSLTNTAYEQYF
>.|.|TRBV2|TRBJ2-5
TGTGCCAGCAGTGGCGGGTATTCAGAGACCCAGTACTTC
CASSGGYSETQYF
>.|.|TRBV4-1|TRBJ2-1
TGCGCCATCGGCCTAGAGGCGGGAGTACAGGGGAGGAATGAGCAGTTCTTC
CAIGLEAGVQGRNEQFF
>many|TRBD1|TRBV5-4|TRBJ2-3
TGTGCCACCGGGGACAGGGCTACAGATACGCAGTATTTT
CATGDRATDTQYF
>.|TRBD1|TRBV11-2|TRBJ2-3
TGTGCCAGTAGCCCGCCGGGGGACAGGGGCACAGATACGCAGTATTTT
CASSPPGDRGTDTQYF
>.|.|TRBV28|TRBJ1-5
TGTACCAATCAAGCCGGGAACATAGGGACTCAGCACCAGCATTTT
CTNQAGNIGTQHQHF
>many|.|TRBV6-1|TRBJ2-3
TGTGCCAGCAGTTTTCGGACTACCGTCACAGATACGCAGTATTTT
CASSFRTTVTDTQYF
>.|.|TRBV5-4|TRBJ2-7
TGTGTCAGCAGTCCAGGATTAGCGGTAACCTACGAGCAGTACTTC
CVSSPGLAVTYEQYF
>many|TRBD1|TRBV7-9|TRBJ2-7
TGTGCCAGCAGCTTCACAGGGGGCGGGTACGAGCAGTACTTC
CASSFTGGGYEQYF
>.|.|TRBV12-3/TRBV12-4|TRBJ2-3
TGTGCCAACACTTTGATTAGAGCAGATACGCAGTATTTT
CANTLIRADTQYF
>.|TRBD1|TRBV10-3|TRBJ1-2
TGTGTCATCAGTTCGACAGGGGACTATGGCTACGCCTTC
CVISSTGDYGYAF
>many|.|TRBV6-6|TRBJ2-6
TGTGCCAGCAGTCCTACAGGGTCCGGGGCCAACGTCCTGACTTTC
CASSPTGSGANVLTF
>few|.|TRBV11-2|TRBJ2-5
TGTGCCAGCAGCTCCCGGTCAGCCCCAGGGGTGACCCAGTACTTC
CASSSRSAPGVTQYF
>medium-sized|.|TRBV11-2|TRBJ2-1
TGTGCCAGCAGCTCTAGACACGTCGGATACAATGAGCAGTTCTTC
CASSSRHVGYNEQFF
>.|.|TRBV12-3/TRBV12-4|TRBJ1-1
TGTGCCAGCAGTTTAAATTCTCCCACTGAAGCTTTCTTC
CASSLNSPTEAFF
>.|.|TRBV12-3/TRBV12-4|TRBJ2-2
TGTGCCATCAGTCCCAGGACAGCTGGGGAGCTGTTTTTT
CAISPRTAGELFF
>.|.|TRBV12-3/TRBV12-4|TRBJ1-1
TGTACCAGCAGTCTCTGGGACCGCACTGAAGCTTTCTTT
CTSSLWDRTEAFF
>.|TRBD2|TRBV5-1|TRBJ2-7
TGCGCCAGTAAGCTTAATCCGGGACTAGCGGGAGGATACGAGCAGTACTTC
CASKLNPGLAGGYEQYF